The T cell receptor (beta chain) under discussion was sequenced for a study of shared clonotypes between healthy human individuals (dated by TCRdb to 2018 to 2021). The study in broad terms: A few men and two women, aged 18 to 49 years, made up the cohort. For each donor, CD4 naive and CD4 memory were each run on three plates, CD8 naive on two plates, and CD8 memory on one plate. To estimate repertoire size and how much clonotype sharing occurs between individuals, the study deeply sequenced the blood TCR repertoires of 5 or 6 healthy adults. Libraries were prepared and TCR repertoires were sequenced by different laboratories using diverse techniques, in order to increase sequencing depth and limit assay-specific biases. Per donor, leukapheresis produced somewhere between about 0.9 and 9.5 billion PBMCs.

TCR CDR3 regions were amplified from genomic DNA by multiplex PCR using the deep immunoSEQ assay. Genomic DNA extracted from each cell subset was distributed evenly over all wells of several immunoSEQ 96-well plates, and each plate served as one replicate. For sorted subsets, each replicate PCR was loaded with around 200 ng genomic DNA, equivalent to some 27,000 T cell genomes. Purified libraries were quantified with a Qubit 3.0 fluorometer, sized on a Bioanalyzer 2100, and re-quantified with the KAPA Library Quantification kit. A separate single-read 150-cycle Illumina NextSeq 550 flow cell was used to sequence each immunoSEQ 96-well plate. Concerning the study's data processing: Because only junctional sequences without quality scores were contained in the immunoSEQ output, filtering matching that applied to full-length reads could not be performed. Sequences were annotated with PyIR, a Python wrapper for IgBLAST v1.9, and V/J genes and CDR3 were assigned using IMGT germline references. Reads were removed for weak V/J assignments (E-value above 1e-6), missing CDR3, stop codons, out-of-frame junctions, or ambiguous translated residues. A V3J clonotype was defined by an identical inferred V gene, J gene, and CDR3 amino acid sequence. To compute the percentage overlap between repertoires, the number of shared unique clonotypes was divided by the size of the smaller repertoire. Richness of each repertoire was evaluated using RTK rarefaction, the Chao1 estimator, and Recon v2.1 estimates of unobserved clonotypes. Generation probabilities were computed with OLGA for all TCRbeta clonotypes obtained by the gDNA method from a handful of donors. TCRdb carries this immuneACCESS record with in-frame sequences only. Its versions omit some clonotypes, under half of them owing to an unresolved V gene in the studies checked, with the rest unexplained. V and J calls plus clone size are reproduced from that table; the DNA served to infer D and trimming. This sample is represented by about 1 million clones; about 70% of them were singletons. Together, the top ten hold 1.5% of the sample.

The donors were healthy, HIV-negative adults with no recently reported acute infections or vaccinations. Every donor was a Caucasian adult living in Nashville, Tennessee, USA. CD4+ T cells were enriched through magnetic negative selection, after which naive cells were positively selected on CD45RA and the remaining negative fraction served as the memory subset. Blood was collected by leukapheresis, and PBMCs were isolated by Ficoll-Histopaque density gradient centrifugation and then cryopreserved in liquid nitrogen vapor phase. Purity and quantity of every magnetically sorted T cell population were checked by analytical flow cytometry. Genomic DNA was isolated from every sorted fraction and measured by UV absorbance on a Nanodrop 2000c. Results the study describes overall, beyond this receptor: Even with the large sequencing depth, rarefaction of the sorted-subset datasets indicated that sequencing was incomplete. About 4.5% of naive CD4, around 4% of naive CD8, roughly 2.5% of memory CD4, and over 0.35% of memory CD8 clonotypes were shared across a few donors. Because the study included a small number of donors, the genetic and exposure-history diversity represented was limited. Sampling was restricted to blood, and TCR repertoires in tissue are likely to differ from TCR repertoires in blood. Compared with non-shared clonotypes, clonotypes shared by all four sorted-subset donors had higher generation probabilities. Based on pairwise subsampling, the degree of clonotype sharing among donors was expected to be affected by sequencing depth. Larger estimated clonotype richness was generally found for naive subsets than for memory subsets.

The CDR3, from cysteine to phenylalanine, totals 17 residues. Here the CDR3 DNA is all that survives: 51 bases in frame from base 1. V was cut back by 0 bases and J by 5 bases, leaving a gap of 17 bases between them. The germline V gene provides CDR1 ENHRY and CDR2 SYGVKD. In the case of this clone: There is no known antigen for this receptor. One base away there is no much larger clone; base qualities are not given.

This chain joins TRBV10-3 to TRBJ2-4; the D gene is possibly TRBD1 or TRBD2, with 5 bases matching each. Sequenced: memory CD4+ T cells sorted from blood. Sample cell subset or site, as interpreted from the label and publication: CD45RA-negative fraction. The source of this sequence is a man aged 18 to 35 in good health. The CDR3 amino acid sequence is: CAISESGDPGDQNIQYF. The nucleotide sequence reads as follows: TGTGCCATCAGTGAGTCCGGGGACCCCGGGGACCAAAACATTCAGTACTTC.